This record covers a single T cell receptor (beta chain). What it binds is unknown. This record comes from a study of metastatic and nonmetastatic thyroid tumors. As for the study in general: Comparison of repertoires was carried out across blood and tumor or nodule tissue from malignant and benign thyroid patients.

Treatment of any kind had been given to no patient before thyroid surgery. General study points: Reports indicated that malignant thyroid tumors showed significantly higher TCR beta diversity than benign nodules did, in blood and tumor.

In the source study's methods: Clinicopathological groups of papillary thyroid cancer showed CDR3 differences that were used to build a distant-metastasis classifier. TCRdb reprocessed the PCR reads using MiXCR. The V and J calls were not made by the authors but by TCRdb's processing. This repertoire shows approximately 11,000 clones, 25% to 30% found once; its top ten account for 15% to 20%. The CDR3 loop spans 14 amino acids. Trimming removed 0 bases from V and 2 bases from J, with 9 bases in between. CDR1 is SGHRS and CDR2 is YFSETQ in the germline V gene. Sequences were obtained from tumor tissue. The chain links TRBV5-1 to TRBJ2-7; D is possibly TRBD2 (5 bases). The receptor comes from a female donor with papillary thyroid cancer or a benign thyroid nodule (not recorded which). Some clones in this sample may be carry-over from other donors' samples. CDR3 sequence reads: CASSLAEGAYEQYF. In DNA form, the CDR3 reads TGCGCCAGCAGCTTGGCCGAGGGAGCCTACGAGCAGTACTTC.